These T cell receptor beta chains were read from a single sample in a study of cytomegalovirus exposure and HLA in healthy donors. Sequenced by immunoSEQ multiplex PCR; TCRdb stores in-frame clones only, minus some. The table has 150,000 to 170,000 clones, around 79% seen once. Sequenced material: PBMCs. These receptors all come from a man younger than 45 in good health and CMV-seropositive. The CDR3 runs from the conserved cysteine through the conserved F or W. D genes are given only for firm matches. The size entry is marked missing in some rows and otherwise reads once, few, many or a size class.

V gene	D gene	clone size	J gene	CDR3 protein	CDR3 DNA
TRBV28	TRBD2	few	TRBJ2-3	CASAPGGRATDTQYF	TGTGCCTCTGCCCCCGGTGGGAGGGCCACAGATACGCAGTATTTT
TRBV5-4	NA	NA	TRBJ1-1	CASSPAGGTEAFF	TGTGCCAGCAGTCCCGCGGGTGGCACTGAAGCTTTCTTT
TRBV6-5	NA	NA	TRBJ1-6	CASSYRYRPNNSPLHF	TGTGCCAGCAGTTACCGCTACAGGCCCAATAATTCACCCCTCCACTTT
TRBV11-2	NA	few	TRBJ1-1	CASSLKRNTEAFF	TGTGCCAGCAGCTTAAAGAGGAATACTGAAGCTTTCTTT
TRBV5-1	TRBD2	large	TRBJ2-7	CASSLVGLVNEQYF	TGCGCCAGCAGCTTGGTAGGACTAGTGAACGAGCAGTACTTC
TRBV5-4	TRBD1	NA	TRBJ1-6	CASSSPGQGGSPLHF	TGTGCCAGCAGCTCCCCCGGACAGGGGGGTTCACCCCTCCACTTT
TRBV7-9	NA	NA	TRBJ2-7	CASSSRDTSYEQYF	TGTGCCAGCAGCTCACGTGATACATCCTACGAGCAGTACTTC
TRBV7-9	TRBD1	NA	TRBJ1-4	CASSLAAGTDNEKLFF	TGTGCCAGCAGCTTAGCGGCCGGGACAGATAATGAAAAACTGTTTTTT
TRBV7-8	TRBD1	NA	TRBJ2-3	CASTPGGQGTDTQYF	TGTGCCAGCACCCCAGGGGGACAGGGAACAGATACGCAGTATTTT
TRBV4-1	NA	NA	TRBJ1-2	CASSQGGIYGYTF	TGCGCCAGCAGCCAGGGGGGAATTTATGGCTACACCTTC
TRBV7-7	NA	NA	TRBJ2-3	CASSLGRGADTQYF	TGTGCTAGCAGCTTAGGAAGGGGCGCAGATACGCAGTATTTT
TRBV27	NA	NA	TRBJ2-2	CASSPKSVTGELFF	TGTGCCAGCAGTCCAAAATCAGTCACCGGGGAGCTGTTTTTT
TRBV27	TRBD1	NA	TRBJ1-2	CASSLTGFPKDGYTF	TGTGCCAGCAGTCTGACAGGGTTTCCGAAGGATGGCTACACCTTC
TRBV27	TRBD1	NA	TRBJ2-1	CASRPLRQGYNEQFF	TGTGCCAGCAGACCTTTGAGACAGGGGTACAATGAGCAGTTCTTC
TRBV11-3	NA	NA	TRBJ2-7	CASSTTGFHEQYF	TGTGCCAGCAGCACTACAGGGTTCCACGAGCAGTACTTC
TRBV5-4	NA	NA	TRBJ2-2	CASSFAAGFPNTGELFF	TGTGCCAGCAGCTTTGCAGCGGGCTTCCCTAACACCGGGGAGCTGTTTTTT
TRBV6-5	NA	NA	TRBJ1-5	CASREDLNQPQHF	TGTGCCAGCAGGGAGGACCTCAATCAGCCCCAGCATTTT
TRBV7-2	TRBD2	NA	TRBJ2-3	CASNSGGLDTQYF	TGTGCCAGCAATAGCGGGGGCCTAGATACGCAGTATTTT